This entry is about one TCR beta chain. Its antigen remains unidentified. Germline CDR1 and CDR2: LNHDA and SQIVND (reference sequence). This CDR3 is built from 14 residues. The V segment lost 6 bases and the J segment 6 bases; nucleotides outside the gene matches: 8. This entry comes from a study of radiation and T cells in renal cell carcinoma. Study conclusions and caveats: From baseline, blood top tumor clonotypes peaked at 2 weeks post-radiation.

Time point denoted: blood 4 weeks post-SBRT, at nephrectomy. Treatment indicated: 15 Gy SBRT to primary tumor, nephrectomy 4 weeks later. Only in-frame clones appear in the TCRdb table, and some are missing; sequencing was by immunoSEQ multiplex PCR. The sample consists of about 140,000 clones, 75% to 90% of them appearing once. V and J are TRBV19 and TRBJ2-5, with 9 bases fitting TRBD1. The sequence derives from a woman aged 50 to 60 with renal cell carcinoma. Sequencing was performed on blood, taken from a patient whose treatment included radiotherapy and nephrectomy. CDR3 sequence reads: CASSRLQGAQTQYF. CDR3 DNA sequence: TGTGCCAGTAGCCGGCTACAGGGGGCGCAGACCCAGTACTTC.